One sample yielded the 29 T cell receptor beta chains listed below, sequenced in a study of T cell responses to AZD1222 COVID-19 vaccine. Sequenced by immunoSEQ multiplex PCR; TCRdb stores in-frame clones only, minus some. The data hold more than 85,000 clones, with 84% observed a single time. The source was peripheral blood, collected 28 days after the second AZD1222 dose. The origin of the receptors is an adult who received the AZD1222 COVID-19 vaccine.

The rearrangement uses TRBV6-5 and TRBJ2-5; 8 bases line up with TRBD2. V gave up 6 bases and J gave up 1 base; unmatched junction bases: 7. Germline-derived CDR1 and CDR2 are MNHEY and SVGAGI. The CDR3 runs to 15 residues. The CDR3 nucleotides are TGTGCCAGCAGGTGGGGAGCGGGGGCCCAAGAGACCCAGTACTTC. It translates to CASRWGAGAQETQYF.

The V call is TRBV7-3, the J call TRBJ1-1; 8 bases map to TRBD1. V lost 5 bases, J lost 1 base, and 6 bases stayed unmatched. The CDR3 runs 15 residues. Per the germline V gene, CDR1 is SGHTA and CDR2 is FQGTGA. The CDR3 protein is CASSQQGGPNTEAFF. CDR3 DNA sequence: TGTGCCAGCAGCCAACAGGGGGGGCCGAACACTGAAGCTTTCTTT.

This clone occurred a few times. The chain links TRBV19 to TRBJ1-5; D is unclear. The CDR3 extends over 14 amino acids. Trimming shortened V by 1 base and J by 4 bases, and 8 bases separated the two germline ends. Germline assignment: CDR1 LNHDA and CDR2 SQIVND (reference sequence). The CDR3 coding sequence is TGTGCCAGTAGTATAGTGGTGGGAAATCAGCCCCAGCATTTT. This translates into CASSIVVGNQPQHF.

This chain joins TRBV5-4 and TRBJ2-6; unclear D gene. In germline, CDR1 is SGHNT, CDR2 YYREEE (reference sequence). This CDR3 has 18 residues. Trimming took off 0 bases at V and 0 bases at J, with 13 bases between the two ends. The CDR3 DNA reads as TGTGCCAGCAGCTTGGGGGGTTCTATACGCTCTGGGGCCAACGTCCTGACTTTC. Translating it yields CASSLGGSIRSGANVLTF.

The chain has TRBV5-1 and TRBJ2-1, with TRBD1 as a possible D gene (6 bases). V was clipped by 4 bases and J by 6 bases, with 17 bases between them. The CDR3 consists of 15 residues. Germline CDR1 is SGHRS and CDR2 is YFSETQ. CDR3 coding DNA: TGCGCCAGCAGCCCCATCAGGGGCACTCTCAATGAGCAGTTCTTC. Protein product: CASSPIRGTLNEQFF.

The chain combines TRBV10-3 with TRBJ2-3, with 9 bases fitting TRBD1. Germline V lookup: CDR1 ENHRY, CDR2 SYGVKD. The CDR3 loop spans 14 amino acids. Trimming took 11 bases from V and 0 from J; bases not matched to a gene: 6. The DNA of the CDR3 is TGTGCCGTCGGACAGGGGATTAGCACAGATACGCAGTATTTT. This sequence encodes CAVGQGISTDTQYF.

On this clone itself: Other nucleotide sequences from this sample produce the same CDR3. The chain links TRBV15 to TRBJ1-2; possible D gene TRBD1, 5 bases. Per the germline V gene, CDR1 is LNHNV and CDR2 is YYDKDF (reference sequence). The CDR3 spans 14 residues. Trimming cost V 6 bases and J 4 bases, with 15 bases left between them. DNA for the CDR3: TGTGCCACCAGACCCGGTGGGGACCCCTATGGCTACACCTTC. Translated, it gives CATRPGGDPYGYTF.

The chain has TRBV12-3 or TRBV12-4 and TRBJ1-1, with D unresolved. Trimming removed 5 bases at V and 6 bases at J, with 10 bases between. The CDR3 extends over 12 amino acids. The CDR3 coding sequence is TGTGCCAGCAGTCCGAACCTATCTGAAGCTTTCTTT. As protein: CASSPNLSEAFF.

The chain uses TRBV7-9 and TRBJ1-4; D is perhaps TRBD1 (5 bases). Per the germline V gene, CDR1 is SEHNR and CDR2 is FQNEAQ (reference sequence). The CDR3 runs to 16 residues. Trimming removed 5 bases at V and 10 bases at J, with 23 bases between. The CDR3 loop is CASSPSPRGQGVKLFF. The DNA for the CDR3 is TGTGCCAGCAGCCCCTCCCCTCGGGGCCAAGGGGTAAAACTGTTTTTT.

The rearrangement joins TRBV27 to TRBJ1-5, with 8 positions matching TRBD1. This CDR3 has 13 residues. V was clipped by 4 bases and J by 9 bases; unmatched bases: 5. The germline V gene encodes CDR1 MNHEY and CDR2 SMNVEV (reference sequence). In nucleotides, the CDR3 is TGTGCCAGCAGTTCGACAGGGGAGACGCCCCAGCATTTT. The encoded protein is CASSSTGETPQHF.

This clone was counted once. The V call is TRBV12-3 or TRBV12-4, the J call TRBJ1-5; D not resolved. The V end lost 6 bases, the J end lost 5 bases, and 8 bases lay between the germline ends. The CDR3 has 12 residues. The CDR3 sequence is CASRVAHQPQHF. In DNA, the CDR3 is TGTGCCAGCAGGGTAGCTCATCAGCCCCAGCATTTT.

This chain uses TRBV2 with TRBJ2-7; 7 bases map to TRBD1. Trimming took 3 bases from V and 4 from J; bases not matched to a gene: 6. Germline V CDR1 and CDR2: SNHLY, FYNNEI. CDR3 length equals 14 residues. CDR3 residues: CASSDDRVLYEQYF. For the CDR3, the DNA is TGTGCCAGCAGTGATGACAGGGTGTTATACGAGCAGTACTTC.

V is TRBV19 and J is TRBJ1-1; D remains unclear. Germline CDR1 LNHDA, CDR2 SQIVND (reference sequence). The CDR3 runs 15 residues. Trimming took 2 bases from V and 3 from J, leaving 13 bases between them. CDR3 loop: CASSIKSRRDTEAFF. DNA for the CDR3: TGTGCCAGTAGTATAAAATCTCGGCGGGACACTGAAGCTTTCTTT.

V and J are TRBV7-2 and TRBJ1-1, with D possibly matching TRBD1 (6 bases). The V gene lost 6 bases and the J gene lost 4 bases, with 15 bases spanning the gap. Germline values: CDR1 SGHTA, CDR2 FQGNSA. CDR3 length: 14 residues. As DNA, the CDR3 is TGTGCCAGCAGTTGGGGGCGGAGTGTCACTGAAGCTTTCTTT. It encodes CASSWGRSVTEAFF.

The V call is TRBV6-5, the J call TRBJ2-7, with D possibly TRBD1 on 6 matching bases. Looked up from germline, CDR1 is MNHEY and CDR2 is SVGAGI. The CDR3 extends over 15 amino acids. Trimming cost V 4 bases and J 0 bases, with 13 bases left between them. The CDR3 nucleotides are TGTGCCAGCAGTTCCCCCGGGACAAGCTCCTACGAGCAGTACTTC. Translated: CASSSPGTSSYEQYF.

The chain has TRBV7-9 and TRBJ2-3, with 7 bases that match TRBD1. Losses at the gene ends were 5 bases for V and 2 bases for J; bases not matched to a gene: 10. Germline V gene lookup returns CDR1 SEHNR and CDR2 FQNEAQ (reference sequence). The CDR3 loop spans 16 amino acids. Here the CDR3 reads CASSPPSGQHTDTQYF. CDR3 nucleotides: TGTGCCAGCAGCCCACCCTCGGGACAGCACACAGATACGCAGTATTTT.

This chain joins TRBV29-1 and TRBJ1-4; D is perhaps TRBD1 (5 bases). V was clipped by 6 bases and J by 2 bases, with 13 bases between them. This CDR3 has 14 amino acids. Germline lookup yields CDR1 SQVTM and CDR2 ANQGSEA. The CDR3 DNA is TGCAGCGTCCCCGGGGCTGCCACTAATGAAAAACTGTTTTTT. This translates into CSVPGAATNEKLFF.

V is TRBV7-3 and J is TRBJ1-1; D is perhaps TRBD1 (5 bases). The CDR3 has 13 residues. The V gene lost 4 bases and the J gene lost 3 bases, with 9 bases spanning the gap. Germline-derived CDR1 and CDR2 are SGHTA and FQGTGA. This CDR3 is CASSSQGDTEAFF. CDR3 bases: TGTGCCAGCAGCTCCCAAGGGGACACTGAAGCTTTCTTT.

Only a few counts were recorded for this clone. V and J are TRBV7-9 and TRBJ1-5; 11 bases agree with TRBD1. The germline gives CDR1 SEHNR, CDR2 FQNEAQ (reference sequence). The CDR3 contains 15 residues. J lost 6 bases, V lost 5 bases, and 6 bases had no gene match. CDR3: CASSKMGQGVQPQHF. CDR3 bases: TGTGCCAGCAGCAAAATGGGACAGGGGGTTCAGCCCCAGCATTTT.

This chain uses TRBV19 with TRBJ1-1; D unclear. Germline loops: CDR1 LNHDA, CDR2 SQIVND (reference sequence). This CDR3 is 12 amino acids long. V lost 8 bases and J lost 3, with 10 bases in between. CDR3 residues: CASCRDDTEAFF. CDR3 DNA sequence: TGTGCCAGTTGCCGTGACGACACTGAAGCTTTCTTT.

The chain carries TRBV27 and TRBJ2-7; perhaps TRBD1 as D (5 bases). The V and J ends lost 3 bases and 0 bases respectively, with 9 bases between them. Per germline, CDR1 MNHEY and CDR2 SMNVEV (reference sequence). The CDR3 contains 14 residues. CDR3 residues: CASSLQGPSYEQYF. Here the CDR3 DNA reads TGTGCCAGCAGTTTGCAGGGCCCCTCCTACGAGCAGTACTTC.

The CDR3 spells CASSPPVEESEQFF. CDR3 nucleotides: TGTGCCAGCAGCCCCCCGGTAGAAGAAAGTGAGCAGTTCTTC. The chain joins TRBV11-3 to TRBJ2-1; D remains unclear. This CDR3 spans 14 amino acids. Between the trimmed V and J ends, which lost 5 bases and 9 bases, there was a span of 17 bases. Germline V CDR1 and CDR2: SGHNT, YENEEA.

CDR3 protein: CASSSLSGRNGETQYF. The CDR3 region has the DNA TGTGCCAGCAGCTCTCTCAGCGGGAGGAATGGAGAGACCCAGTACTTC. The chain links TRBV11-1 to TRBJ2-5; 9 bases line up with TRBD2. Germline V gene data show CDR1 as SGHAT and CDR2 as FQDESV (reference sequence). J lost 4 bases, V lost 4 bases, and 10 bases had no gene match. There are 16 residues in the CDR3.

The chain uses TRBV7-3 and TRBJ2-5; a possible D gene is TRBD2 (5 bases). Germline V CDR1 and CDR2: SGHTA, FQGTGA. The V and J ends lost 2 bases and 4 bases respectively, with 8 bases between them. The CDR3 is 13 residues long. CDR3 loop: CASSLLASETQYF. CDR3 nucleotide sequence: TGTGCCAGCAGCTTACTAGCTTCAGAGACCCAGTACTTC. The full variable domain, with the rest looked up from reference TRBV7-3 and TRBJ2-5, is GAGVSQTPSNKVTEKGKYVELRCDPISGHTALYWYRQSLGQGPEFLIYFQGTGAADDSGLPNDRFFAVRPEGSVSTLKIQRTERGDSAVYLCASSLLASETQYFGPGTRLLVL.

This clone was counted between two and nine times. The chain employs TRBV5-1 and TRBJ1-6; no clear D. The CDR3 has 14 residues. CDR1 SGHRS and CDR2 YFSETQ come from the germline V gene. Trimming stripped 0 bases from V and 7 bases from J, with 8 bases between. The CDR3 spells CASSLGVTNSPLHF. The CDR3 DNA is TGCGCCAGCAGCTTGGGGGTTACGAATTCACCCCTCCACTTT.

CDR3 sequence: CASSGGGQLLGELFF. The CDR3 nucleotides are TGTGCCAGCAGCGGCGGAGGTCAACTACTCGGGGAGCTGTTTTTT. The V gene is TRBV7-2, the J gene TRBJ2-2; tentative D call: TRBD2 (5 bases). Per the germline V gene, CDR1 is SGHTA and CDR2 is FQGNSA. The CDR3 runs to 15 residues. V lost 5 bases and J 7 bases, leaving 17 bases between the germline ends.

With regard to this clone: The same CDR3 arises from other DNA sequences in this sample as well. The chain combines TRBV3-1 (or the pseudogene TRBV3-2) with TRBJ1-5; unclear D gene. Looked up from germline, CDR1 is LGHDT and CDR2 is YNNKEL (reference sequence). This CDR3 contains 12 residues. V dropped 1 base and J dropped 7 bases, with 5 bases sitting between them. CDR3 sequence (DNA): TGTGCCAGCAGCCAAGGGGTCCAGCCCCAGCATTTT. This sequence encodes CASSQGVQPQHF.

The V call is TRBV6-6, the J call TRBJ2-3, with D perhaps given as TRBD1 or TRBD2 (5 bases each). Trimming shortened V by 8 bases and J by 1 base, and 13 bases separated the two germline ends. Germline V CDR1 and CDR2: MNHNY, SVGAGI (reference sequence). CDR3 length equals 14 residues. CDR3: CASARGRGTDTQYF. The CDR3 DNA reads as TGTGCCAGCGCGAGGGGACGGGGCACAGATACGCAGTATTTT.

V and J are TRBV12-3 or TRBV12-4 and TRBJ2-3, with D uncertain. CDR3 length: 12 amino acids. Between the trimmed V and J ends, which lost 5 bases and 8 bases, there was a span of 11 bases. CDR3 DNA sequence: TGTGCCAGCAGTAGACTCCGGGTTACGCAGTATTTT. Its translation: CASSRLRVTQYF.